The TCR beta chain under discussion was sequenced for a study of OX40 agonist ivuxolimab in advanced cancers. The timepoints at which blood was sampled were baseline, cycle 4 day 1, and cycle 7 day 1. TCRdb keeps only in-frame clones here, not all; method: immunoSEQ multiplex PCR. This sample has some 48,000 clones; 75% to 80% occur once, and the top ten carry 7.9%. Regarding this clone: Its antigen is still unknown.

Study-level findings and limits: Compared with CD4+, CD8+ T cells on average had more expanded clones. Doses of 0.1 to 3.0 mg/kg were accompanied by clonal expansion of CD4+ and CD8+ blood T cells by week 6.

Germline trimming cut 2 bases from V and 6 bases from J; bases unmatched to any gene: 8. Germline-derived CDR1 and CDR2 are SGHVS and FQNEAQ. The CDR3 covers 16 residues. The sample consisted of CD4+ or CD8+ T cells sorted from blood, taken in a trial of the OX40 agonist ivuxolimab. The chain combines TRBV7-8 with TRBJ1-4; 8 nucleotides align to TRBD1. The receptor was isolated from an adult with an advanced solid tumor such as melanoma, head and neck, liver or kidney cancer. The CDR3 protein is CASSLRRTGLDEKLFF. The DNA for the CDR3 is TGTGCCAGCAGCTTACGTCGGACAGGGCTAGATGAAAAACTGTTTTTT.